The following is a TCR beta chain sequence with its context. Both 60 Vbeta primers and 13 Jbeta primers went into the PCR. Clones were read by immunoSEQ multiplex PCR, and TCRdb kept only the in-frame ones, dropping some. In the table there are more than 85,000 clones, roughly 80% of which are singletons. This specimen comes from a study of cytomegalovirus exposure and HLA in healthy donors. The trim removed 3 bases at V and 4 bases at J, leaving 0 bases unmatched. Germline V gene sequence: CDR1 DFQATT, CDR2 SNEGSKA (reference sequence). CDR3 length equals 11 residues. The V gene is TRBV20-1, the J gene TRBJ2-7; 7 nucleotides align to TRBD1. The sequencing sample was made of PBMCs. The source is a woman in her 30s in good health and CMV-seronegative. For the CDR3, the DNA is TGCAGTGCTAGGACAGGGTACGAGCAGTACTTC. It codes for CSARTGYEQYF.